One sample yielded the 17 T cell receptor beta chains listed below, sequenced in a study of PD-1 blockade in classical Hodgkin lymphoma. Sequencing used immunoSEQ multiplex PCR; TCRdb keeps in-frame clones, though not all of them. The table has 30,000 to 35,000 clones, approximately 90% seen once. Following autologous stem cell transplantation, relapse occurred in every patient, and exposure to brentuximab vedotin varied. The study purified CD4+ T cells from thawed PBMCs using magnetic negative selection. The specimen was CD4+ T cells from blood, collected at baseline. The receptors here all came from a human donor with classical Hodgkin lymphoma.

CDR3 DNA sequence: TGTGCCAGCAGCTTACAGGGGCAACAGCCCCAGCATTTT. It specifies CASSLQGQQPQHF. This chain uses TRBV11-2 with TRBJ1-5; D possibly corresponds to TRBD1 (6 bases). V lost 2 bases and J 7 bases, leaving 9 bases between the germline ends. The CDR3 runs to 13 residues. Germline V gene data show CDR1 as SGHAT and CDR2 as FQNNGV.

The gene calls are TRBV10-2 and TRBJ2-7; D is possibly TRBD2 (6 bases). The ends were cut back, 2 bases at V and 1 base at J, with 9 bases in the middle. The CDR3 consists of 14 residues. Germline-derived CDR1 and CDR2 are WSHSY and SAAADI. The CDR3 is CASSETGLSYEQYF. As DNA, the CDR3 is TGCGCCAGCAGTGAGACGGGACTTTCCTACGAGCAGTACTTC.

V gene TRBV5-6 combines with J gene TRBJ2-7; D remains ambiguous. The CDR3 loop spans 11 amino acids. Trimming left V 4 bases short and J 7 bases short, with 9 bases between. Germline V gene data show CDR1 as SGHDT and CDR2 as YYEEEE. The CDR3 bases are TGTGCCAGCAGCGAGTCTAGGGAGCAGTACTTC. It encodes CASSESREQYF.

CDR3 protein: CASSDLSGRTIGEQFF. The CDR3 DNA reads TGCGCCAGCAGTGATCTAAGCGGGAGAACCATAGGTGAGCAGTTCTTC. V gene TRBV10-1 combines with J gene TRBJ2-1; 8 nucleotides align to TRBD2. Germline CDR1 reads WNHNN; CDR2 reads SYGVQD (reference sequence). V shed 3 bases, J shed 9 bases, and the junction held 13 bases outside the gene matches. The CDR3 has 16 amino acids.

The V call is TRBV6-6, the J call TRBJ1-1; D is possibly TRBD1 (5 bases). The ends were cut back, 8 bases at V and 4 bases at J, with 17 bases in the middle. Germline lookup yields CDR1 MNHNY and CDR2 SVGAGI (reference sequence). The CDR3 is 14 amino acids. Here the CDR3 DNA reads TGTGCCAGCCGAGAAAGCAGGGATAGCACTGAAGCTTTCTTT. Its translation is CASRESRDSTEAFF.

The chain employs TRBV14 and TRBJ1-4; D ambiguous. The CDR3 has 15 residues. CDR1 is SGHDN, CDR2 FVKESK, per germline. Trimming stripped 4 bases from V and 0 bases from J, with 9 bases between. The DNA of the CDR3 is TGTGCCAGCAGCCGGTACAGAACAACTAATGAAAAACTGTTTTTT. Residues: CASSRYRTTNEKLFF.

Only one count was recorded for this clone. V and J are TRBV25-1 and TRBJ1-4; TRBD1 matches at 7 bases. The CDR3 sequence is 14 residues long. The germline V gene has CDR1 MGHDK and CDR2 SYGVNS. V lost 5 bases to trimming and J lost 7 bases; unmatched junction nucleotides: 7. The CDR3 DNA reads as TGTGCCAGCAGTCAGCTGTGGGACAGTGAAAAACTGTTTTTT. Amino acids: CASSQLWDSEKLFF.

The gene calls are TRBV5-1 and TRBJ2-5; 7 nucleotides line up with TRBD2. Germline CDR1 and CDR2: SGHRS and YFSETQ. The CDR3 runs to 19 residues. The ends lost 2 bases at V and 1 base at J; junction bases unmatched: 17. CDR3 DNA sequence: TGCGCCAGCAGCTTTAGACCGGGACTAATCTCTTTCTCCCAAGAGACCCAGTACTTC. Protein: CASSFRPGLISFSQETQYF.

This clone was observed once. The chain has TRBV6-5 and TRBJ2-4, with a weak D call TRBD1 (6 bases). The ends were cut back, 8 bases at V and 1 base at J, with 15 bases in the middle. Germline values: CDR1 MNHEY, CDR2 SVGAGI. The CDR3 contains 15 residues. The CDR3 reads CASGVSGVAKNIQYF. In nucleotides, the CDR3 is TGTGCCAGCGGGGTCTCAGGGGTCGCCAAAAACATTCAGTACTTC.

The rearrangement joins TRBV28 to TRBJ2-5; TRBD2 agrees at 16 bases. The CDR3 covers 19 residues. Germline CDR1 is MDHEN and CDR2 is SYDVKM. The J segment lost 4 bases and the V segment lost 0 bases, leaving 8 bases of the junction unmatched. The CDR3 DNA is TGTGCCAGCAGTTTATGGATCGGGACTAGCGGGAGGGCCGCAGAGACCCAGTACTTC. Protein product: CASSLWIGTSGRAAETQYF.

In this sample, this clone turned up a few times. The chain combines TRBV30 with TRBJ2-3; no firm D call. The CDR3 has 11 residues. Germline loops: CDR1 GTSNPN, CDR2 SVGIG (reference sequence). The germline V and J ends were trimmed by 4 bases and 7 bases, with 9 bases remaining between them. This CDR3 is CAWIDGYTQYF. The CDR3 bases are TGTGCCTGGATCGACGGCTATACGCAGTATTTT. The variable domain in full, with the rest retrieved from reference TRBV30 and TRBJ2-3, is SQTIHQWPATLVQPVGSPLSLECTVEGTSNPNLYWYRQAAGRGLQLLFYSVGIGQISSEVPQNLSASRPQDRQFILSSKKLLLSDSGFYLCAWIDGYTQYFGPGTRLTVL.

This clone appeared once. The chain employs TRBV29-1 and TRBJ2-5, with D possibly TRBD1 on 6 matching bases. Trimming stripped 3 bases from V and 10 bases from J, with 21 bases between. From germline, CDR1 is SQVTM and CDR2 ANQGSEA. The CDR3 is made up of 14 amino acids. For the CDR3, the DNA is TGCAGCGTTGAGGCAAGACAGGATGGATCGGACCAGTACTTC. Translation gives CSVEARQDGSDQYF.

The chain uses TRBV6-4 and TRBJ2-3; D unclear. Between the trimmed V and J ends, which lost 3 bases and 9 bases, there was a span of 1 base. The CDR3 runs 9 residues. Germline V gene lookup returns CDR1 MRHNA and CDR2 SNTAGT. CDR3 in amino acids: CASSETQYF. CDR3 DNA sequence: TGTGCCAGCAGTGAAACGCAGTATTTT.

This clone was seen just once. The rearrangement uses TRBV18 and TRBJ2-1, with 7 positions matching TRBD2. The CDR3 sequence is 15 residues long. Germline V gene lookup returns CDR1 KGHSH and CDR2 LQKENI. The trim removed 4 bases at V and 9 bases at J, leaving 12 bases unmatched. The CDR3 here is CASSQVGGPVGEQFF. The DNA of the CDR3 is TGTGCCAGCTCACAGGTGGGAGGGCCCGTCGGTGAGCAGTTCTTC.

The chain is built from TRBV10-3 and TRBJ1-5, with a possible D match to TRBD1 (5 bases). The CDR3 has 16 residues. Trimming removed 3 bases at V and 9 bases at J, with 21 bases between. Germline V gene sequence: CDR1 ENHRY, CDR2 SYGVKD. This CDR3 reads CAISDFGSERGLPQHF. The CDR3 DNA reads TGTGCCATCAGTGACTTTGGCAGCGAAAGGGGATTGCCCCAGCATTTT.

V and J are TRBV6-5 and TRBJ2-6; no firm D call. The germline V gene has CDR1 MNHEY and CDR2 SVGAGI. CDR3 size: 11 residues. With 5 bases removed from V and 6 bases from J, the gap between germline ends came to 2 bases. CDR3 amino acids: CASSQANVLTF. CDR3 DNA sequence: TGTGCCAGCAGTCAGGCCAACGTCCTGACTTTC.

The J gene is TRBJ2-7, the V gene TRBV28; 13 bases match TRBD2. The CDR3 consists of 18 residues. V lost 1 base and J lost 7; bases outside the gene matches: 13. Germline CDR1 and CDR2: MDHEN and SYDVKM. CDR3 DNA sequence: TGTGCCAGCAGTTTATTTGCGGGGACTAGCGGGATACGTGGGGAGCAGTACTTC. Protein sequence: CASSLFAGTSGIRGEQYF.